The present T cell receptor beta chain was sequenced within a study of blood T cell repertoires in COVID-19. For the study at large: From T cells, B-cell-depleted T cells, or PBMCs came the material, which was cDNA or gDNA.

This clone has a single count. The CDR3 has 16 amino acids. Germline CDR1 SGHTA, CDR2 FQGNSA. J lost 5 bases, V lost 4 bases, and 9 bases had no gene match. The authors' processing: Using reference gene primer amplification, nucleated cell counts were estimated. The data were produced by immunoSEQ multiplex PCR, yet TCRdb's version contains in-frame clones alone and is incomplete. D and trimming come from the DNA, and the V and J calls and clone size come from that table. The table has about 94,000 clones, under 80% seen once. The receptor was derived from a man in his sixties or seventies with COVID-19, enrolled during active disease. Material: peripheral blood. The V call is TRBV7-2, the J call TRBJ2-2, with 8 bases matching TRBD2. The chain's CDR3 is CASSWSRASGTGELFF. Here the CDR3 DNA reads TGTGCCAGCAGCTGGAGCAGGGCTAGCGGGACCGGGGAGCTGTTTTTT.